This T cell receptor beta chain was found in a study of radiotherapy plus CTLA-4 blockade in lung cancer. The overall study: Around 19% of patients responded objectively, and 25% to 40% achieved disease control.

Ipilimumab-mediated CTLA-4 blockade plus focal radiation was given to patients having chemo-refractory metastatic non-small-cell lung cancer. A note on this clone: The antigen remains unidentified.

Study observations and caveats: Following radiotherapy plus ipilimumab, tumor-derived TCR clones expanded in the blood. Early blood T cell clone dynamics reportedly forecast response best, with interferon-beta.

Data came from immunoSEQ multiplex PCR; TCRdb stores just in-frame clones and leaves some out. The sample has some 23,000 clones, around 70% seen once; the top ten hold roughly 3.5%. Source: peripheral blood, taken from a patient treated with radiotherapy plus ipilimumab. The TCR comes from a human donor with non-small cell lung cancer who had stable disease on radiotherapy plus ipilimumab.

The CDR3: CASSSGLAGGETQYF. For the CDR3, the DNA is TGTGCCAGCAGCTCCGGACTAGCGGGAGGGGAGACCCAGTACTTC. The chain combines TRBV9 with TRBJ2-5, with 15 bases lining up with TRBD2. This CDR3 region has 15 residues. Per germline, CDR1 SGDLS and CDR2 YYNGEE. Losses at the gene ends were 4 bases for V and 5 bases for J; bases not matched to a gene: 3.